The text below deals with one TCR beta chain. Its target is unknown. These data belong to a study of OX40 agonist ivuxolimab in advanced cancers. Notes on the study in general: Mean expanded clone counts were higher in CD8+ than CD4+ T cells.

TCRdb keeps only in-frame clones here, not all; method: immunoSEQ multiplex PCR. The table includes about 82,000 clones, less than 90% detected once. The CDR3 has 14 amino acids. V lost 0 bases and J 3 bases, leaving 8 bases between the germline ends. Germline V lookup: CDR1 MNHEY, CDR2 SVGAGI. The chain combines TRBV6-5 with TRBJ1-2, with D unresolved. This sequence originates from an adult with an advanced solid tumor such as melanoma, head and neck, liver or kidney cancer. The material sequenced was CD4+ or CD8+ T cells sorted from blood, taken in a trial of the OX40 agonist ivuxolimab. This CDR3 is CASSYSDGYYGYTF. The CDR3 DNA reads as TGTGCCAGCAGTTACTCGGACGGGTACTATGGCTACACCTTC.